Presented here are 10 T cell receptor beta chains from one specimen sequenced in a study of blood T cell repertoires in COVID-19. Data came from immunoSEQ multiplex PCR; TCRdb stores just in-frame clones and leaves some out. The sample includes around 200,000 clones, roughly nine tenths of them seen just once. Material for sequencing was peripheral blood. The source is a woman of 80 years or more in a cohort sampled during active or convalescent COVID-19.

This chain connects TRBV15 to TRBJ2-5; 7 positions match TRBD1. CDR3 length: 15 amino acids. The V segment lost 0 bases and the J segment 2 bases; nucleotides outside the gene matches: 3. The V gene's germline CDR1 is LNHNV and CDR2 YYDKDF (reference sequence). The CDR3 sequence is CATSRDRQGQETQYF. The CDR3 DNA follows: TGTGCCACCAGCAGAGATAGACAGGGACAAGAGACCCAGTACTTC.

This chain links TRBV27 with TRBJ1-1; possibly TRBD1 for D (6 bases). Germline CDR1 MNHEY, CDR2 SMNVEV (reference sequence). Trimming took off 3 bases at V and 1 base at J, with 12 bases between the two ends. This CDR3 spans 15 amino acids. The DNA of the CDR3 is TGTGCCAGCAGTTTTGTTCGGGACACGAACACTGAAGCTTTCTTT. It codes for CASSFVRDTNTEAFF.

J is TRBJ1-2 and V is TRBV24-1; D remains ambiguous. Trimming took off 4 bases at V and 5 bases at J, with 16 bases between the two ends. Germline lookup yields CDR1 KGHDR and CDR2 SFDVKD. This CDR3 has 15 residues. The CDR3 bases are TGTGCCACCAGTGACCAAAACCCCGGGTTATATGGCTACACCTTC. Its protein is CATSDQNPGLYGYTF.

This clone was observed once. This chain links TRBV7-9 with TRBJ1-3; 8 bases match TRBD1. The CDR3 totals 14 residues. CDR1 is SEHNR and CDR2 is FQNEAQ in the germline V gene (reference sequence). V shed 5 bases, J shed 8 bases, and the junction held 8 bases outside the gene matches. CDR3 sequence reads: CASSHRDRRDTIYF. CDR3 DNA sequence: TGTGCCAGCAGCCACCGGGACAGGAGGGACACCATATATTTT.

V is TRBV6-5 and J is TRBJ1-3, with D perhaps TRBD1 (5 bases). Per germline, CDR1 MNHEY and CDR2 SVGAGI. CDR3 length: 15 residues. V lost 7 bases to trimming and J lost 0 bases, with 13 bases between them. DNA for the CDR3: TGTGCCAGCACGCTCCGACAGAGCTCTGGAAACACCATATATTTT. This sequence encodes CASTLRQSSGNTIYF.

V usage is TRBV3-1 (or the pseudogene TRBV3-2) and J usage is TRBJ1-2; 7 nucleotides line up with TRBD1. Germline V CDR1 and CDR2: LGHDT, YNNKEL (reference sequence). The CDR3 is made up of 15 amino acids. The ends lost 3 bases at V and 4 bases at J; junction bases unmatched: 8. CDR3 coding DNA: TGTGCCAGCAGCCATCAATCCAGGGGGACCTATGGCTACACCTTC. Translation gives CASSHQSRGTYGYTF.

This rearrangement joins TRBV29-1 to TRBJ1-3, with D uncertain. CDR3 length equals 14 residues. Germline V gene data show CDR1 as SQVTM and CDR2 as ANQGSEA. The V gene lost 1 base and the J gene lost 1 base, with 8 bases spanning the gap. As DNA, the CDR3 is TGCAGCGTTGAAGCCGGTCCTTCTGGAAACACCATATATTTT. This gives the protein CSVEAGPSGNTIYF.

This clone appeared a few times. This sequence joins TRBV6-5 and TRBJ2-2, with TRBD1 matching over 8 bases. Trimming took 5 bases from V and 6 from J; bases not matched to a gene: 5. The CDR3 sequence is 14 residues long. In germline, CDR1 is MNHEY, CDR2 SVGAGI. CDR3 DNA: TGTGCCAGCAGTACCTCAGGGGGCGCCGGGGAGCTGTTTTTT. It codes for CASSTSGGAGELFF.

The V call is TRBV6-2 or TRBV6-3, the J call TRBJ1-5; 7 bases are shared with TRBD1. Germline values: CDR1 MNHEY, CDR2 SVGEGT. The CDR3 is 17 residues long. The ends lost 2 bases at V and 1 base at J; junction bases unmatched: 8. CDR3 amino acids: CASSYLLARGSNQPQHF. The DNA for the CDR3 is TGTGCCAGCAGTTACCTTTTGGCCAGGGGGAGCAATCAGCCCCAGCATTTT.

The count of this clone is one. CDR3 in DNA: TGTGCCAGCAGCTGGGGGCTGGATGAAAAACTGTTTTTT. As protein: CASSWGLDEKLFF. The rearrangement joins TRBV7-9 to TRBJ1-4, with TRBD1 as a possible D gene (6 bases). The V and J ends lost 4 bases and 6 bases respectively, with 9 bases between them. This CDR3 contains 13 residues. Looked up from germline, CDR1 is SEHNR and CDR2 is FQNEAQ (reference sequence).